A selection of T cell receptor beta chains follows, all from one sample in a study of metastatic and nonmetastatic thyroid tumors. TCRdb called clones again from the PCR reads with MiXCR. The sample shows about 52,000 clones, roughly 18% of them seen only once. The sample comprised blood. These receptors originate from a female donor with papillary thyroid cancer or a benign thyroid nodule (not recorded which). Some clones in this sample may be carry-over from other donors' samples. CDR3s include the opening cysteine and the closing phenylalanine or tryptophan. The D gene is left open where the match is weak. Where a row states a size, it is once, few, many or the class of an expanded clone; other rows omit it.

clone_size j_call d_call v_call cdr3_nt cdr3_aa
. TRBJ1-2 TRBD1 TRBV20-1 TGCAGTGCTAGCGGTCAGACAGGGAGCTATGGCTACACCTTC CSASGQTGSYGYTF
many TRBJ2-7 TRBD2 TRBV18 TGTGCCAGCTCACGAACTAGCGGGAGTGAGAAGTCCTACGAGCAGTACTTC CASSRTSGSEKSYEQYF
many TRBJ1-2 . TRBV3-1 TGTGCCAGCAGCCAATCAAAAGGGACTGTCAACTATGGCTACACCTTC CASSQSKGTVNYGYTF
. TRBJ2-7 TRBD2 TRBV19 TGTGACAGTGCGGGGGGCGCCCAAGAGCAGTACTTC CDSAGGAQEQYF
few TRBJ1-2 . TRBV24-1 TGTGCCACCAGTCAGGACGGACTCTATGGCTACACCTTC CATSQDGLYGYTF
many TRBJ1-5 . TRBV2 TGTGCCAGCACCTTGGACCGGGCGACGGCCCAGCATTTT CASTLDRATAQHF
. TRBJ2-1 . TRBV4-2 TGTGCCAGCAGCCAAGAGATATTGAGGGCAGCGCTTTACAATGAGCAGTTCTTC CASSQEILRAALYNEQFF
. TRBJ2-1 TRBD1 TRBV9 TGTGCCAGCAGCACCTCCTCCGGGACAGGGTCTAAGAATGAGCAGTTCTTC CASSTSSGTGSKNEQFF
few TRBJ1-2 . TRBV4-1 TGCGCCAGCAGCCAATTCTCGACGGTCCCTACTAACTATGGCTACACCTTC CASSQFSTVPTNYGYTF
. TRBJ2-1 TRBD2 TRBV6-6 TGTGCCAGCAGTATACTAGCGGGCCCAAACAATGAGCAGTTATTC CASSILAGPNNEQLF
few TRBJ2-7 . TRBV11-2 TGTGCCAGCAGCTTGGGGGGCCTTAAGAGCTCCTACGAGCAGTACTTC CASSLGGLKSSYEQYF
many TRBJ2-7 . TRBV15 TGTGCCACCAGCAGAGATAGGGGTCTGCACGAGCAGTACTTC CATSRDRGLHEQYF
few TRBJ2-7 TRBD1 TRBV27 TGTGCCAGCAGGATCCAGTTGGGGACAGGGGCTTACGAGCAGTACTTC CASRIQLGTGAYEQYF
many TRBJ2-3 . TRBV11-1 TGTGCCAGCAGCTTAGGACTCAATTTCCACAGCACAGATACGCAGTATTTT CASSLGLNFHSTDTQYF
many TRBJ2-1 . TRBV19 TGTGCCAGTAGTTCAAACGACCGGGCCTACAATGAGCAGTTCTTC CASSSNDRAYNEQFF
many TRBJ2-1 . TRBV6-5 TGTGCCAGCAGTTACTCTGCGAGTACCTACAATGAGCAGTTCTTC CASSYSASTYNEQFF
. TRBJ2-7 . TRBV24-1 TGTGCCACCAGTGACGGGGCGTACTACGAGCAGTACTTC CATSDGAYYEQYF
many TRBJ2-7 . TRBV28 TGTGCCAGCAGTTCCAACGAGCAGTACTTC CASSSNEQYF
few TRBJ2-1 . TRBV10-3 TGTGCCATCTGCGACAGGAGCTCCTACAATGAGCAGTTCTTC CAICDRSSYNEQFF
many TRBJ2-7 TRBD2 TRBV4-2 TGTGCCAGCAGCCCTAGCGGGCGATCCTACGAGCAGTACTTC CASSPSGRSYEQYF
. TRBJ1-2 . TRBV30 TGTGTCTGGATCCCCAGGTTTGTCTATGGCTACACCTTC CVWIPRFVYGYTF
many TRBJ1-2 . TRBV5-4 TGTGCCAGCAGCTTGGTCCCAGGGGCCAACTATGGCTACACCTTC CASSLVPGANYGYTF
. TRBJ2-7 . TRBV2 TGTGCCAGCAATGAGGACACTTACGAGCAGTACTTC CASNEDTYEQYF
many TRBJ1-1 . TRBV5-1 TGCGCCAGCAGTCCCCTCCCAACGGAGCTCACTGAAGCTTTCTTT CASSPLPTELTEAFF
many TRBJ2-7 TRBD1 TRBV20-1 TGCAGTGCTATGCCCCCCGGGACAGGGGACTACGAGCAGTACTTC CSAMPPGTGDYEQYF
. TRBJ2-2 . TRBV11-2 TGTGCCAGCATCCTGACCGTTGTGGGTCGCGGGTCCGGGGAGCTGTTTTTT CASILTVVGRGSGELFF
many TRBJ1-1 . TRBV6-1 TGTGCCAGCACTCCCGGGGTAAACACTGAAGCTTTCTTT CASTPGVNTEAFF
. TRBJ2-7 TRBD2 TRBV6-2/TRBV6-3 TGTGCCAGCAGTTTCGCTGGCCAGCGGGACTACGAGCAGTACTTT CASSFAGQRDYEQYF
many TRBJ2-5 TRBD1 TRBV20-1 TGCAGTGCTAGTCGACAGGGGCTCGAGACCCAGTACTTC CSASRQGLETQYF
few TRBJ2-7 . TRBV12-3/TRBV12-4 TGTGCCAGCAGGGGGGACATCGGACCCTGCGAGCAGTACTTC CASRGDIGPCEQYF
many TRBJ2-7 TRBD2 TRBV3-1 TGTGCCAGCAGCCAAACTAGCGGGAGTCCCGAGCAGTACTTC CASSQTSGSPEQYF
many TRBJ2-1 . TRBV28 TGTGCCAGCAATCCTTCTGTACAGGGATCACCTGGTCACAATGAGCAGTTCTTC CASNPSVQGSPGHNEQFF
many TRBJ1-1 . TRBV28 TGTGCCAGCAGTCCCAACCGTTTAAAACCGGCTGAAGCTTTCTTT CASSPNRLKPAEAFF
many TRBJ2-7 TRBD1 TRBV28 TGTGCCAGCATACCTAGACAGGGGACTTCCTACGAGCAGTACTTC CASIPRQGTSYEQYF
many TRBJ1-1 TRBD1 TRBV6-1 TGTGCCAGCAGTCCAACCGGCCGAGGGGGCGCTGAAGCTTTCTTT CASSPTGRGGAEAFF
. TRBJ2-1 . TRBV7-2 . CASSWASGSYEQSF
. TRBJ2-7 . TRBV7-6 TGTTCCAGCAGCCCGGGTGTAGGTGACGATTACGAGCAGTACTTC CSSSPGVGDDYEQYF
many TRBJ2-1 TRBD2 TRBV7-7 TGTGCTAGCAGCCCTACCGGGACTAGCGGGAGGGATGAGCAGTTCTTC CASSPTGTSGRDEQFF
. TRBJ1-1 . TRBV7-2 TGTGCCAGCAGCCGACAGATTAACACTGAAGCTTTCTTT CASSRQINTEAFF
many TRBJ1-1 . TRBV27 TGTGCCAGCAGTTCCAACGCGGGTGAAGCTTTCTTT CASSSNAGEAFF
many TRBJ2-1 TRBD1 TRBV3-1 TGTGCCAGCAGCAATGGACAGGGGAGGTTTAGGGGAAATGAGCAGTTCTTC CASSNGQGRFRGNEQFF
many TRBJ2-2 TRBD2 TRBV5-1 TGCGCCAGCAGCTTGGGCGTTTTTAGCGGGAGCACCGGGGAGCTGTTTTTT CASSLGVFSGSTGELFF
. TRBJ2-5 . TRBV20-1 TGCAGTGCTATCTTGACATTAGAAGAGACCCATTACTTC CSAILTLEETHYF